These 26 T cell receptor beta chains share one sample of origin, sequenced in a study of blood T cell repertoires in COVID-19. Some clones are missing from TCRdb's copy, which holds only in-frame ones; the method was immunoSEQ multiplex PCR. Among roughly 100,000 clones listed, approximately 85% were seen once. The sample comprised peripheral blood. The receptor source for this set is a man aged 55 to 70 with acute or convalescent COVID-19.

The chain has TRBV30 and TRBJ1-5; D is unclear. There are 13 residues in the CDR3. V was pared by 3 bases and J by 1 base, with 7 bases between. The germline V gene has CDR1 GTSNPN and CDR2 SVGIG (reference sequence). The CDR3 reads CAWSFQSNQPQHF. CDR3 nucleotide sequence: TGTGCCTGGAGCTTCCAGAGCAATCAGCCCCAGCATTTT.

The J gene is TRBJ2-1, the V gene TRBV7-9; D perhaps matches TRBD2 (6 bases). Germline CDR1 SEHNR, CDR2 FQNEAQ (reference sequence). This CDR3 is 14 amino acids long. Trimming stripped 5 bases from V and 6 bases from J, with 14 bases between. The CDR3 coding sequence is TGTGCCAGCAGCACCGGAGGGCCCATCAATGAGCAGTTCTTC. Translated: CASSTGGPINEQFF.

This clone was detected only once. The chain joins TRBV12-2 to TRBJ2-1; the table's D call, TRBD2, was not checked against the DNA. TRBV12-2 is a documented pseudogene. The length of the CDR3 is 18 residues. DNA of the CDR3: TGTGCAAGTCGCTTATGGTCTCCGGAGGGGCGAGGCTACAATGAGCAGTTCTTC. Translated, it gives CASRLWSPEGRGYNEQFF.

This clone was counted a few times. This chain links TRBV3-1 (or the pseudogene TRBV3-2) with TRBJ2-6; tentative D call: TRBD1 (6 bases). V gave up 4 bases and J gave up 10 bases, with 14 bases separating them. The CDR3 is 14 amino acids. Germline loops: CDR1 LGHDT, CDR2 YNNKEL (reference sequence). The CDR3 spells CASSRPGTPNVLTF. For the CDR3, the DNA is TGTGCCAGCAGCCGTCCCGGGACACCGAACGTCCTGACTTTC.

CDR3 sequence: CASSLGEYDYGYTF. In DNA form, the CDR3 reads TGTGCCAGCAGCTTAGGAGAATACGACTATGGCTACACCTTC. The rearrangement joins TRBV7-2 to TRBJ1-2; D is unresolved. Per the germline V gene, CDR1 is SGHTA and CDR2 is FQGNSA. The CDR3 has 14 residues. The V end was cut by 1 base, the J end by 3 bases, with 9 bases between.

This clone was detected once. The V call is TRBV4-1, the J call TRBJ2-1, with 12 positions matching TRBD2. V shed 4 bases and J 9 bases; nucleotides not matched to a gene: 10. CDR1 is MGHRA, CDR2 YSYEKL, per germline. The CDR3 loop spans 16 amino acids. The CDR3 spells CASSPQTSGGQFEQFF. In nucleotides, the CDR3 is TGCGCCAGCAGCCCTCAAACTAGCGGGGGGCAGTTTGAGCAGTTCTTC.

The rearrangement joins TRBV6-2 or TRBV6-3 to TRBJ1-4, with 11 nucleotides matching TRBD1. This CDR3 contains 16 residues. V shed 4 bases and J 7 bases; nucleotides not matched to a gene: 8. Germline V gene lookup returns CDR1 MNHEY and CDR2 SVGEGT. This CDR3 reads CASSSPGQGAFEKLFF. The CDR3 DNA follows: TGTGCCAGCAGTTCCCCCGGACAGGGGGCTTTTGAAAAACTGTTTTTT.

This rearrangement joins TRBV5-1 to TRBJ1-1; D remains unclear. This CDR3 spans 13 amino acids. Germline V gene sequence: CDR1 SGHRS, CDR2 YFSETQ. Trimming removed 4 bases at V and 0 bases at J, with 7 bases between. The CDR3 DNA sequence: TGCGCCAGCAGCGATACTATGAACACTGAAGCTTTCTTT. Its translation is CASSDTMNTEAFF.

This chain joins TRBV5-1 and TRBJ2-7, with TRBD2 identical over 7 bases. The germline gives CDR1 SGHRS, CDR2 YFSETQ. V shed 3 bases, J shed 0 bases, and the junction held 3 bases outside the gene matches. The CDR3 runs to 14 residues. The CDR3 DNA follows: TGCGCCAGCAGCTCCCCGGGGGGCTCCTACGAGCAGTACTTC. It yields the protein CASSSPGGSYEQYF. Full variable domain (outside the CDR3, taken from reference TRBV5-1 and TRBJ2-7): KAGVTQTPRYLIKTRGQQVTLSCSPISGHRSVSWYQQTPGQGLQFLFEYFSETQRNKGNFPGRFSGRQFSNSRSEMNVSTLELGDSALYLCASSSPGGSYEQYFGPGTRLTVT.

CDR3 sequence: CASSLAGQYYGYTF. The CDR3 bases are TGTGCCAGCAGCTTAGCGGGACAGTACTATGGCTACACCTTC. The chain combines TRBV11-2 with TRBJ1-2; TRBD1 matches at 7 bases. This CDR3 is built from 14 residues. The V and J ends lost 1 base and 3 bases, in that order; junction bases with no gene match: 2. Germline values: CDR1 SGHAT, CDR2 FQNNGV.

In its sample, this clone was seen once. CDR3 DNA: TGTGCCAGCAGCTTCCTTATACCAGGCGGGAACACAGATACGCAGTATTTT. As protein: CASSFLIPGGNTDTQYF. The chain employs TRBV5-5 and TRBJ2-3; D is possibly TRBD2 (6 bases). V was clipped by 2 bases and J by 2 bases, with 18 bases between them. The CDR3 runs 17 residues. Germline V gives CDR1 SGHKS, CDR2 YYEKEE (reference sequence).

Here the CDR3 DNA reads TGTGCCAGCAGTACGCGGACAGGGTATAATTCACCCCTCCACTTT. Its protein product is CASSTRTGYNSPLHF. The chain is built from TRBV28 and TRBJ1-6; 8 nucleotides align to TRBD1. There are 15 residues in the CDR3. V shed 5 bases and J 4 bases; nucleotides not matched to a gene: 4. Germline assignment: CDR1 MDHEN and CDR2 SYDVKM.

The gene calls are TRBV6-5 and TRBJ1-1; D is possibly TRBD1 (6 bases). Deletions cut 5 bases from V and 0 bases from J, with 13 bases between. Per the germline V gene, CDR1 is MNHEY and CDR2 is SVGAGI. CDR3 size: 15 residues. Here the CDR3 DNA reads TGTGCCAGCAGTCAACAGGGAGTCGTGAACACTGAAGCTTTCTTT. This gives the protein CASSQQGVVNTEAFF.

The V gene is TRBV4-3, the J gene TRBJ2-1; TRBD2 matches 15 bases. In germline, CDR1 is LGHNA, CDR2 YSLEER. V shed 4 bases and J 10 bases; nucleotides not matched to a gene: 14. The CDR3 is made up of 18 amino acids. CDR3 in DNA: TGCGCCAGCAGCCGGGGCAGGAACGGACTAGCGGGAGGGGACGAGCAGTTCTTC. Residues: CASSRGRNGLAGGDEQFF.

This clone was recorded a few times. The genes are TRBV19 and TRBJ1-2, with TRBD1 as a possible D gene (6 bases). In germline, CDR1 is LNHDA, CDR2 SQIVND (reference sequence). The ends were cut back, 7 bases at V and 0 bases at J, with 24 bases in the middle. The CDR3 consists of 18 residues. The DNA of the CDR3 is TGTGCCAGTACCCATCGAAGGGGGAGAGGGCAAGCTAACTATGGCTACACCTTC. Encoded protein: CASTHRRGRGQANYGYTF.

This chain links TRBV4-1 with TRBJ2-7, with TRBD2 identical over 11 bases. Germline V gene sequence: CDR1 MGHRA, CDR2 YSYEKL. The length of the CDR3 is 16 residues. Unmatched junction bases numbered 6, after V lost 2 bases and J lost 3 bases. The CDR3 nucleotides read TGCGCCAGCAGCCAACCTACTAGCGGGAGATTCTACGAGCAGTACTTC. Its translation is CASSQPTSGRFYEQYF.

This chain links TRBV28 with TRBJ2-1; 12 bases fit TRBD2. The V gene's germline CDR1 is MDHEN and CDR2 SYDVKM. The CDR3 runs to 19 residues. The junction had 18 bases not matched to a gene; V was cut back by 7 bases and J by 5 bases. CDR3 DNA: TGTGCCAGCACCCAAGGCTGGACTAGCGGGAAAGGTTGGGACAATGAGCAGTTCTTC. Protein: CASTQGWTSGKGWDNEQFF.

The rearrangement uses TRBV6-6 and TRBJ1-2; D remains ambiguous. The germline CDR1 and CDR2 sequences are MNHNY and SVGAGI (reference sequence). With 0 bases removed from V and 5 bases from J, the gap between germline ends came to 16 bases. The CDR3 consists of 16 residues. CDR3 in DNA: TGTGCCAGCAGTTACTCTGGCGGGGAGGCTCGTTATGGCTACACCTTC. Amino acids: CASSYSGGEARYGYTF.

J is TRBJ2-7 and V is TRBV30, with TRBD1 matching over 9 bases. The germline gives CDR1 GTSNPN, CDR2 SVGIG (reference sequence). With V trimmed by 0 bases and J by 2 bases, 5 bases remained unmatched. The CDR3 spans 15 residues. This chain's CDR3 is CAWSVRRQGAYEQYF. The CDR3 DNA reads as TGTGCCTGGAGTGTAAGGAGACAGGGGGCCTACGAGCAGTACTTC. Based on the CDR3 plus reference TRBV30 and TRBJ2-7, the full variable domain is SQTIHQWPATLVQPVGSPLSLECTVEGTSNPNLYWYRQAAGRGLQLLFYSVGIGQISSEVPQNLSASRPQDRQFILSSKKLLLSDSGFYLCAWSVRRQGAYEQYFGPGTRLTVT.

This clone was counted a few times. The J gene is TRBJ1-5, the V gene TRBV19; D may be TRBD1 (6 bases). V lost 5 bases and J lost 0, with 11 bases in between. CDR1 LNHDA and CDR2 SQIVND come from the germline V gene (reference sequence). This CDR3 has 15 amino acids. The DNA of the CDR3 is TGTGCCAGTAGTTCGGACAGTTATAGCAATCAGCCCCAGCATTTT. Amino acids: CASSSDSYSNQPQHF.

This chain connects TRBV2 to TRBJ2-7; 7 bases fit TRBD1. CDR1 and CDR2 (germline): SNHLY, FYNNEI. J lost 5 bases, V lost 8 bases, and 9 bases had no gene match. The CDR3 has 13 amino acids. CDR3 DNA sequence: TGTGCCAGCGCGAGACAGGGAAGAAACGAGCAGTACTTC. Protein sequence: CASARQGRNEQYF.

This rearrangement joins TRBV5-1 to TRBJ2-7; tentatively, D is TRBD1 (6 bases). Trimming shortened V by 5 bases and J by 6 bases, and 21 bases separated the two germline ends. The CDR3 is 15 residues long. Germline CDR1 reads SGHRS; CDR2 reads YFSETQ. In DNA form, the CDR3 reads TGCGCCAGCAGTCGGGACACCTTGGGAGTTGGCGAGCAGTACTTC. Its protein product is CASSRDTLGVGEQYF.

This sequence joins TRBV15 and TRBJ2-7; 9 bases align to TRBD2. The V and J ends lost 4 bases and 2 bases, in that order; junction bases with no gene match: 9. The CDR3 has 16 amino acids. CDR1 LNHNV and CDR2 YYDKDF come from the germline V gene (reference sequence). The CDR3 nucleotides read TGTGCCACCAGCAAAAGTCCAGCGGGAGGCCCCTACGAGCAGTACTTC. It translates to CATSKSPAGGPYEQYF. The full variable domain, its missing parts supplied by reference TRBV15 and TRBJ2-7, is DAMVIQNPRYQVTQFGKPVTLSCSQTLNHNVMYWYQQKSSQAPKLLFHYYDKDFNNEADTPDNFQSRRPNTSFCFLDIRSPGLGDTAMYLCATSKSPAGGPYEQYFGPGTRLTVT.

The chain uses TRBV24-1 and TRBJ2-1; TRBD1 matches at 10 bases. Unmatched junction bases numbered 8, after V lost 4 bases and J lost 6 bases. The germline V gene encodes CDR1 KGHDR and CDR2 SFDVKD. CDR3 length: 16 amino acids. The CDR3 region is CATSERPGQGSNEQFF. The CDR3 bases are TGTGCCACCAGTGAACGCCCGGGACAGGGGTCCAATGAGCAGTTCTTC.

This clone has a handful of counts. J is TRBJ2-6 and V is TRBV18; TRBD1 might be the D (6 bases). CDR3 length equals 16 residues. CDR1 and CDR2 from the germline V gene are KGHSH and LQKENI. V lost 8 bases, J lost 1 base, and 15 bases lay in between. CDR3 sequence reads: CASPSDRQSGANVLTF. The CDR3 DNA is TGTGCCAGCCCTTCGGACAGACAGTCTGGGGCCAACGTCCTGACTTTC.

This rearrangement joins TRBV7-6 to TRBJ2-2; 10 bases are a match to TRBD2. Germline lookup yields CDR1 SGHVS and CDR2 FNYEAQ. This CDR3 spans 16 amino acids. V shed 1 base and J 6 bases; nucleotides not matched to a gene: 5. CDR3 coding DNA: TGTGCCAGCAGCTTAGTGCAGCTAGCGGGAGCCGGGGAGCTGTTTTTT. Its protein is CASSLVQLAGAGELFF. Filled out from reference TRBV7-6 and TRBJ2-2, the complete variable domain reads GAGVSQSPRYKVTKRGQDVALRCDPISGHVSLYWYRQALGQGPEFLTYFNYEAQQDKSGLPNDRFSAERPEGSISTLTIQRTEQRDSAMYRCASSLVQLAGAGELFFGEGSRLTVL.